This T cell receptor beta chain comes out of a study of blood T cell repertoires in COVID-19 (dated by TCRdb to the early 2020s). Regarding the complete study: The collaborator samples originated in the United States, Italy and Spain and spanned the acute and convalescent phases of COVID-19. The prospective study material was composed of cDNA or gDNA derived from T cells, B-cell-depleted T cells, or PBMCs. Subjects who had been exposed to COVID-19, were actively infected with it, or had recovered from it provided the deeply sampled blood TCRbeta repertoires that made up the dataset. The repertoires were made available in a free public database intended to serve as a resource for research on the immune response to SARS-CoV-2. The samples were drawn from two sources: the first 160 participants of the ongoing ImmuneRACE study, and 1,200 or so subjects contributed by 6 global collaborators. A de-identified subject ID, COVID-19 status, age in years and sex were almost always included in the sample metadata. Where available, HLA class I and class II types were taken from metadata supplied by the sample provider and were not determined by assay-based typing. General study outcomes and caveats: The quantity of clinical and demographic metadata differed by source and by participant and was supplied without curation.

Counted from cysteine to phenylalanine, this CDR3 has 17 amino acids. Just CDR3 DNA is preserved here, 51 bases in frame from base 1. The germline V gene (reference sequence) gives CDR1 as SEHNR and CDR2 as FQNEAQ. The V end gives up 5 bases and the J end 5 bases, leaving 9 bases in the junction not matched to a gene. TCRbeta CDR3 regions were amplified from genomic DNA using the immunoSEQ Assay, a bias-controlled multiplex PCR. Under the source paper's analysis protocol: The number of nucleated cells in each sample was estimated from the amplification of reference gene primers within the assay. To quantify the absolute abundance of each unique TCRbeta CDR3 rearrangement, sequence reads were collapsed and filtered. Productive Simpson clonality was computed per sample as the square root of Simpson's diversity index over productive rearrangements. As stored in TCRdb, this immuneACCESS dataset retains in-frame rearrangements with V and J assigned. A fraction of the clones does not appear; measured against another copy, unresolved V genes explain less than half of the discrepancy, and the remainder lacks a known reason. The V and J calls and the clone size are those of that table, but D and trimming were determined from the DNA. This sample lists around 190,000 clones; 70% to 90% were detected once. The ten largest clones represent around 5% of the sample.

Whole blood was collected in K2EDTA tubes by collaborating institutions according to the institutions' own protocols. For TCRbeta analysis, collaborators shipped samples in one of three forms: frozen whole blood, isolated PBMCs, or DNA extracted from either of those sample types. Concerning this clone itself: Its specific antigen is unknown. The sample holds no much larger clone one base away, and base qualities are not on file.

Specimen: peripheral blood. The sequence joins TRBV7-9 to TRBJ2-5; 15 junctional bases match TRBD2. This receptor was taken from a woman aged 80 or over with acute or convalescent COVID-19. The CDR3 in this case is CASSPGLAGGGGETQYF. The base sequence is TGTGCCAGCAGCCCGGGACTAGCGGGAGGAGGTGGGGAGACCCAGTACTTC.